The 4 T cell receptor beta chains given below trace back to one sample, sequenced in a study of blood T cell repertoires in COVID-19. Measured with immunoSEQ multiplex PCR; TCRdb has only the in-frame clones, and not every one. The data show fewer than 350,000 clones, about 90% seen once. The sequenced sample was peripheral blood. The source of these receptors is a woman aged 25 to 39 who had recovered from COVID-19.

V usage is TRBV28 and J usage is TRBJ2-7, with D tentatively TRBD1 (7 bases). Germline CDR1 is MDHEN and CDR2 is SYDVKM. The CDR3 consists of 13 residues. The germline V and J ends were trimmed by 3 bases and 5 bases, with 11 bases remaining between them. CDR3 sequence (DNA): TGTGCCAGCAGTTTTCGCAGGGGGGACGAGCAGTACTTC. The encoded protein is CASSFRRGDEQYF.

The chain uses TRBV5-4 and TRBJ2-5; no definite D call. The CDR3 consists of 15 residues. The V end was cut by 3 bases, the J end by 2 bases, with 14 bases between. Per the germline V gene, CDR1 is SGHNT and CDR2 is YYREEE (reference sequence). DNA of the CDR3: TGTGCCAGCAGCTCCCCCCTTAGTGCACAAGAGACCCAGTACTTC. It is translated as CASSSPLSAQETQYF.

The chain links TRBV28 to TRBJ2-4, with D tentatively TRBD1 (6 bases). The CDR3 is made up of 15 amino acids. The germline V gene encodes CDR1 MDHEN and CDR2 SYDVKM. Deletions cut 7 bases from V and 9 bases from J, with 22 bases between. The CDR3 DNA is TGTGCCAGCACCTTATTAAGAGGGGGTAGGGGCATTCAGTACTTC. Its protein is CASTLLRGGRGIQYF.

The chain uses TRBV5-4 and TRBJ2-5; 10 bases are a match to TRBD2. The junction had 2 bases not matched to a gene; V was cut back by 2 bases and J by 4 bases. The germline gives CDR1 SGHNT, CDR2 YYREEE (reference sequence). The CDR3 sequence is 14 residues long. The CDR3 sequence: CASSFLAGGETQYF. In DNA, the CDR3 is TGTGCCAGCAGCTTCTTAGCGGGAGGAGAGACCCAGTACTTC. The full variable domain, in which reference TRBV5-4 and TRBJ2-5 provide the parts outside the CDR3, is ETGVTQSPTHLIKTRGQQVTLRCSSQSGHNTVSWYQQALGQGPQFIFQYYREEENGRGNFPPRFSGLQFPNYSSELNVNALELDDSALYLCASSFLAGGETQYFGPGTRLLVL.